The clone carrying this T cell receptor (beta chain) was observed a handful of times. As originally analysed: Amplifying reference gene primers gave estimates of nucleated cell counts. The data were produced by immunoSEQ multiplex PCR, yet TCRdb's version contains in-frame clones alone and is incomplete. V and J calls and clone size come straight from that table; D and trimming were deduced from the DNA. The repertoire holds tens of thousands of clones, with about 90% as singletons. The data belong to a study of blood T cell repertoires in COVID-19. Study details: Both acute and convalescent COVID-19 samples were obtained from the United States, Italy and Spain. Nucleic acid was either cDNA or gDNA, and it came from T cells, B-cell-depleted T cells, or PBMCs.

CDR3 length: 14 amino acids. With V trimmed by 4 bases and J by 3 bases, 3 bases remained unmatched. Germline V gene lookup returns CDR1 SGHRS and CDR2 YFSETQ. Seattle enrolled patients during active infection and tracked them longitudinally. The receptor's source is a man aged 18 to 29 with COVID-19, enrolled during active disease. Material: peripheral blood. This chain uses TRBV5-1 with TRBJ2-7, with 11 bases matching TRBD2. The CDR3 DNA reads TGCGCCAGCAGCCCCGGGACTAGCGGCTACGAGCAGTACTTC. Encoded protein: CASSPGTSGYEQYF.